This entry features one T cell receptor (beta chain) sequence. Antigen unknown. This specimen comes from a study of T cell responses to AZD1222 COVID-19 vaccine. Overall study results and limits: Possibly, clonal diversity was underestimated; donors were largely white British and included more females. Without day 14 samples, only post-peak T cell repertoires were studied. The number of AZD1222 recipients seropositive at baseline was only five or six.

J was trimmed by 7 bases and V by 1 base; bases with no gene match: 11. Germline loops: CDR1 LGHNA, CDR2 YSLEER. The CDR3 contains 17 residues. The repertoire was sequenced with immunoSEQ multiplex PCR; TCRdb's copy has only in-frame clones and lacks some. Of about 84,000 clones listed, 86% were seen once; the top ten hold about 6%. This TCR derives from an adult who received the AZD1222 COVID-19 vaccine. The sequencing used peripheral blood, collected 28 days after the second AZD1222 dose. The rearrangement links TRBV4-3 to TRBJ2-1; TRBD2 agrees at 9 bases. CDR3 coding DNA: TGCGCCAGCAGCCAAGTCCTCCTTAGCGGGAGAGGGAATGAGCAGTTCTTC. Translation gives CASSQVLLSGRGNEQFF.